This T cell receptor (beta chain) was found in a study of cytomegalovirus exposure and HLA in healthy donors. The V gene lost 4 bases and the J gene lost 3 bases, with 16 bases spanning the gap. CDR3 length: 15 residues. Germline V gene lookup returns CDR1 MGHRA and CDR2 YSYEKL. Researchers ran the PCR with 60 Vbeta and 13 Jbeta primers. Profiling relied on immunoSEQ multiplex PCR, and the TCRdb table lists in-frame clones only, not all of them. The repertoire holds approximately 150,000 clones, with roughly three quarters as singletons. At the time of sampling, donors were nominally healthy, though unrecorded immune exposures were likely.

The TCR sequence derives from a woman aged 60-75 years in good health and CMV-seronegative. The gene calls are TRBV4-1 and TRBJ2-7, with a tentative D call TRBD2 (6 bases). Sequencing was done on a sample of PBMCs. This chain's CDR3 is CASSPGQRGGYEQYF. CDR3 sequence (DNA): TGCGCCAGCAGCCCAGGTCAAAGGGGAGGCTACGAGCAGTACTTC.